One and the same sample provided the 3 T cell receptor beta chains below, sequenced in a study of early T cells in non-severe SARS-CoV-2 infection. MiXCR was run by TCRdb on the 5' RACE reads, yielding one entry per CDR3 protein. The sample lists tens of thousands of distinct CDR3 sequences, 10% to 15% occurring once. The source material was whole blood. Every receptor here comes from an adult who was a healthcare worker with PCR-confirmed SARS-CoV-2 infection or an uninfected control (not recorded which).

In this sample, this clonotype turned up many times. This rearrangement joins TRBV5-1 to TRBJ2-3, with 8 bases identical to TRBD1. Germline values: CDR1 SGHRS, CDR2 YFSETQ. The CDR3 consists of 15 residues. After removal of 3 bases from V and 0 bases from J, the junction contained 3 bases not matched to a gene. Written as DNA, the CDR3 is TGCGCCAGCAGCTGGACAGGGATTAGCACAGATACGCAGTATTTT. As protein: CASSWTGISTDTQYF.

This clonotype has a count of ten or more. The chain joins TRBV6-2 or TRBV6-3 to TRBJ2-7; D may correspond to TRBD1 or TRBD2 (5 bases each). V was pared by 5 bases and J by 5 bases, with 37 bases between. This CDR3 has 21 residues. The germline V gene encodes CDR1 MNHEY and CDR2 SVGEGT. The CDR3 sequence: CASSQQAYRRLGDGFSNEQYF. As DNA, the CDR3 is TGTGCCAGCAGTCAGCAGGCTTACCGGCGTCTGGGGGACGGTTTTTCGAACGAGCAGTACTTC.

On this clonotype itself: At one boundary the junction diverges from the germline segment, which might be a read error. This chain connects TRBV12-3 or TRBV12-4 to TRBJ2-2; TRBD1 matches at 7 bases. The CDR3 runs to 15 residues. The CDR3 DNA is TGTGCCAACAGTTTCGGGCAGGGGGACACCGGGGAGCTGTTTTTT. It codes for CANSFGQGDTGELFF.